This T cell receptor beta chain comes out of a study of T cells in Graves' hyperthyroidism and ophthalmopathy. In its sample, this clonotype was seen once. What it binds is not known. Researchers barred patients who had uncontrolled infection, other autoimmune disease, pregnancy or lactation. Study-level findings and limits: Among clonotypes expanded in thyroid above 0.001, most were also found in blood. The model predicted ophthalmopathy a median around 6.5 months before onset.

The source material, RNA transcripts, was used to amplify TCR beta CDR3 regions. HTBI primers were used for first-round RT-PCR of the TCR CDR3. TCRdb ran MiXCR on the multiplex PCR reads and lists one entry per CDR3 protein. The table has 550,000 to 700,000 distinct CDR3 sequences, 46% seen once. CDR1 and CDR2 from the germline V gene are SGHRS and YFSETQ. The CDR3 loop spans 15 amino acids. V was pared by 4 bases and J by 0 bases, with 6 bases of the junction left unmatched. The gene calls are TRBV5-1 and TRBJ1-2, with 7 bases lining up with TRBD1. The sequence was collected from an adult woman with Graves' disease, either hyperthyroidism or ophthalmopathy (not recorded which). Sequencing was carried out using peripheral blood or thyroid tissue (not recorded which). CDR3 in amino acids: CASSPGTAANYGYTF. CDR3 bases: TGCGCCAGCAGCCCCGGGACAGCCGCTAACTATGGCTACACCTTC.